The 2 T cell receptor beta chains reported below all come from one sample, sequenced in a study of CD8 T cells in Susac syndrome. The authors reverse transcribed roughly 0.5 to 1 ug RNA with random hexamers. TCRdb re-called the immunoSEQ multiplex PCR reads with MiXCR, one entry per CDR3 protein. This table holds a few hundred thousand distinct CDR3 sequences, 70% to 90% found once. What was sequenced was CD8+ T cells from PBMCs. These receptors were taken from a human donor with multiple sclerosis.

J is TRBJ2-7 and V is TRBV10-1; 7 nucleotides align to TRBD1. There are 15 residues in the CDR3. With 0 bases clipped from V and 1 base from J, the junction kept 3 bases outside the gene matches. Germline V CDR1 and CDR2: WNHNN, SYGVQD (reference sequence). The CDR3 protein is CASSESRTGSYEQYF. The CDR3, as DNA: TGCGCCAGCAGTGAGTCCCGGACAGGTTCCTACGAGCAGTACTTC.

The chain employs TRBV20-1 and TRBJ2-7, with no clear D. Trimming left V 6 bases short and J 2 bases short, with 17 bases between. The CDR3 spans 14 residues. Germline CDR1 DFQATT, CDR2 SNEGSKA (reference sequence). Here the CDR3 DNA reads TGCAGTGCAGAACAGACGGACGGAACCTACGAGCAGTACTTC. Protein product: CSAEQTDGTYEQYF.